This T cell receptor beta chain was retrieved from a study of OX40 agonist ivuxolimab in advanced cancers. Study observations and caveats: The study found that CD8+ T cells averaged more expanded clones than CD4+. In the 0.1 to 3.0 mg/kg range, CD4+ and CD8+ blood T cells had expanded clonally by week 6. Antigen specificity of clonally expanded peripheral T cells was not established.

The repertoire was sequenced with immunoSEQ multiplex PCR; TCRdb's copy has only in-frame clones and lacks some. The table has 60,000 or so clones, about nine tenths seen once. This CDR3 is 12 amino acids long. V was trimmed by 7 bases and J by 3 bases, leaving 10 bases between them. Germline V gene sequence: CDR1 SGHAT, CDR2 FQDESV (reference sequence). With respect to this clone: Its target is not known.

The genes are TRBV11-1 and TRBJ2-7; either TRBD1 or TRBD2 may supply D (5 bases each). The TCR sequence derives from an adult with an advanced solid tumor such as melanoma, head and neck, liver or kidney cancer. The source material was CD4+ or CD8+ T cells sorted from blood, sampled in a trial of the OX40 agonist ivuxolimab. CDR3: CASKGRNYEQYF. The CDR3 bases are TGTGCCAGCAAGGGACGGAACTACGAGCAGTACTTC.